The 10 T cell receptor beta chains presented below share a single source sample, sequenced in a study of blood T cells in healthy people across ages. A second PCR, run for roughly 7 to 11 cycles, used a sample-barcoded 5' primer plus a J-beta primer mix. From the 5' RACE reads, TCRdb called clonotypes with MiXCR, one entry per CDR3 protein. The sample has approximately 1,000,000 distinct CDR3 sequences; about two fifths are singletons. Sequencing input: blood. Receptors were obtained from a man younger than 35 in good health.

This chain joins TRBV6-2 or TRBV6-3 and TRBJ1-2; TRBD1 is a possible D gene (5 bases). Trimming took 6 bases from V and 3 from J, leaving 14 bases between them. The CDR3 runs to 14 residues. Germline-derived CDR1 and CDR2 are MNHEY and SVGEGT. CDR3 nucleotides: TGTGCCAGCAGAGGGACCATCGGGGACTATGGCTACACCTTC. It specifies CASRGTIGDYGYTF.

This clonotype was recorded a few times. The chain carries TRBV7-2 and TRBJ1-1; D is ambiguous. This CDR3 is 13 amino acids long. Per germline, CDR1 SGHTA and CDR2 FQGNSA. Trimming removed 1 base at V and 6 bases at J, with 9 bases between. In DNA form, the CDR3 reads TGTGCCAGCAGCTTAGGTATTAGGGCTGAAGCTTTCTTT. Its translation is CASSLGIRAEAFF. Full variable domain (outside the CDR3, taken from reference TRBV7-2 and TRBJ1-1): GAGVSQSPSNKVTEKGKDVELRCDPISGHTALYWYRQSLGQGLEFLIYFQGNSAPDKSGLPSDRFSAERTGGSVSTLTIQRTQQEDSAVYLCASSLGIRAEAFFGQGTRLTVV.

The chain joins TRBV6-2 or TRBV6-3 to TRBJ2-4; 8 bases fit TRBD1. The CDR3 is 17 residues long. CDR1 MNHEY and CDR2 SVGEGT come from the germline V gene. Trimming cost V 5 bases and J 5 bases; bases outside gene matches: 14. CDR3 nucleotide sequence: TGTGCCAGCAGTCCACTGATGGGACAGGCGTCCCAAAACATTCAGTACTTC. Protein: CASSPLMGQASQNIQYF.

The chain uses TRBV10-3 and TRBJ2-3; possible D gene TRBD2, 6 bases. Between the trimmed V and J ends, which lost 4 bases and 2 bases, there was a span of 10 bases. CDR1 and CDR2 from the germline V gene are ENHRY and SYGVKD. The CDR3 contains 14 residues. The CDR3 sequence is CAISVGGNTDTQYF. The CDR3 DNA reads TGTGCCATCAGTGTAGGAGGGAACACAGATACGCAGTATTTT.

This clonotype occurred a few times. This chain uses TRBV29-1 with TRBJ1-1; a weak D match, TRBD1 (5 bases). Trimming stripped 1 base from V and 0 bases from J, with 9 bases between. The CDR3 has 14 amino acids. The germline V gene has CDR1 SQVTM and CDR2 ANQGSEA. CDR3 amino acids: CSVEGGDMNTEAFF. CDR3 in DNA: TGCAGCGTTGAAGGGGGCGATATGAACACTGAAGCTTTCTTT.

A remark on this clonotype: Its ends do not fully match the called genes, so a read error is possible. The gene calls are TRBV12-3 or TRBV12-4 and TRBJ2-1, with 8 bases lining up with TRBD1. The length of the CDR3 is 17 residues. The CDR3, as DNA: TGTGCCAGCAGATACTCTCGGGACAGGAAAACCTACAATGGGCAGTTCTTC. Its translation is CASRYSRDRKTYNGQFF.

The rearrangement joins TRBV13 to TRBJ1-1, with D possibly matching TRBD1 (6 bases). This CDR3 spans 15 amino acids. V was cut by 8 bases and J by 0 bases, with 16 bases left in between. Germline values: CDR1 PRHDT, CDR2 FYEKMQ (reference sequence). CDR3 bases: TGTGCCAGCCCCTGGATGGGGGGCATGAACACTGAAGCTTTCTTT. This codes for CASPWMGGMNTEAFF.

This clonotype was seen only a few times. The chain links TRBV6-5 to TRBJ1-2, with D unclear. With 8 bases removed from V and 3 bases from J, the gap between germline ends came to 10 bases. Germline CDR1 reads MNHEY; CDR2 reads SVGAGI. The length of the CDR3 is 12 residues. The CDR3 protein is CASGGLDYGYTF. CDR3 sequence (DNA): TGTGCCAGCGGAGGATTGGACTATGGCTACACCTTC.

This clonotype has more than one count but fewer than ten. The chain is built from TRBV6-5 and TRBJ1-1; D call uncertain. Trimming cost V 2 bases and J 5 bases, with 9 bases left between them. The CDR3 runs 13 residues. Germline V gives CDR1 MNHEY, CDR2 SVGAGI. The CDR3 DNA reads TGTGCCAGCAGTTACAGGGAGGGAACTGAAGCTTTCTTT. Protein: CASSYREGTEAFF.

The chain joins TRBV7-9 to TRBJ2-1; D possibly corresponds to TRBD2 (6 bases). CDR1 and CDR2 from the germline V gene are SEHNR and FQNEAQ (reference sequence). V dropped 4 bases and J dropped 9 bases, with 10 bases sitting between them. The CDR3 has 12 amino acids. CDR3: CASSSGVFEQFF. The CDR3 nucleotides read TGTGCCAGCAGCTCGGGAGTTTTTGAGCAGTTCTTC.